This T cell receptor beta chain derives from a study of shared clonotypes between healthy human individuals. J gave up 3 bases and V 7 bases, and 12 bases lay outside the gene matches. The CDR3 consists of 15 residues. Germline CDR1 reads SGHRS; CDR2 reads YFSETQ. Findings of the study overall: In contrast to clonotypes shared by all four donors, non-shared clonotypes had lower generation probabilities. Naive subsets, compared against memory subsets, generally had larger estimated richness values.

In the authors' workflow: ImmunoSEQ output held junction-only sequences without quality scores, so filtering differed. Generated by immunoSEQ multiplex PCR, the TCRdb table keeps only in-frame clones and is missing some. V, J and clone size are taken as reported in that table, and D and trimming were inferred from the DNA itself. The sample holds about 1.5 million clones; approximately 98% are singletons and the top ten take roughly 0.4%. This clone was observed a single time. What it binds is not known. The receptor comes from a man aged 25-45 years in good health. Sequenced input: naive CD4+ T cells sorted from blood. The sample's subset: CD45RA+ positively selected. The chain links TRBV5-1 to TRBJ2-7; 8 bases fit TRBD2. The CDR3 nucleotides read TGCGCCAGCGGACGGAGAGCGGGAGCCTACTACGAGCAGTACTTC. Encoded protein: CASGRRAGAYYEQYF.